This TCR beta chain stems from a study of T cells in Graves' hyperthyroidism and ophthalmopathy. The sample holds a few counts of this clonotype. Thyroid ultrasound and orbital computed tomography, with clinical symptoms and serum thyroxine and TRAb, informed diagnoses. The CDR3 consists of 15 residues. With 1 base removed from V and 0 bases from J, the gap between germline ends came to 9 bases. Germline values: CDR1 GTSNPN, CDR2 SVGIG (reference sequence). Amplification yielded TCR beta CDR3 regions, with RNA transcripts as the source. Primed by the HTBI set, a first-round RT-PCR was run on the TCR CDR3. TCRdb recomputed calls from the multiplex PCR reads with MiXCR, one row per CDR3 protein. The sample has about 420,000 distinct CDR3 sequences; roughly an eighth are singletons.

Source material: blood. The clonotype originates from a woman younger than 35 with Graves' hyperthyroidism. The chain links TRBV30 to TRBJ2-2; D remains ambiguous. The DNA for the CDR3 is TGTGCCTGGAGTGCCCAGTTCGCGAACACCGGGGAGCTGTTTTTT. It codes for CAWSAQFANTGELFF. The full variable domain, in which reference TRBV30 and TRBJ2-2 provide the parts outside the CDR3, is SQTIHQWPATLVQPVGSPLSLECTVEGTSNPNLYWYRQAAGRGLQLLFYSVGIGQISSEVPQNLSASRPQDRQFILSSKKLLLSDSGFYLCAWSAQFANTGELFFGEGSRLTVL.